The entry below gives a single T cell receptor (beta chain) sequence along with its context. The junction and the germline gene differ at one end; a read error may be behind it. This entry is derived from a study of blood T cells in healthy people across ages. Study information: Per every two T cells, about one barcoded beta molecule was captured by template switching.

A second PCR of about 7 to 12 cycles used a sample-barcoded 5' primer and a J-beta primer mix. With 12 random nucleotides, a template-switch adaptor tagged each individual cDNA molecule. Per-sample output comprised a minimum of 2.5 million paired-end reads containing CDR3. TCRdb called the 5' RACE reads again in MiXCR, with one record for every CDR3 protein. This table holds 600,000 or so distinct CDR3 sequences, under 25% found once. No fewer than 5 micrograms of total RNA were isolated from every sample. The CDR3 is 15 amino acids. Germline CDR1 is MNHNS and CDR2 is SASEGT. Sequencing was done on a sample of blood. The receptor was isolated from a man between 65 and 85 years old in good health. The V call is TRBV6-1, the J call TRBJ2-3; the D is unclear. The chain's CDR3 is CAGSVRHSSTDTQYF. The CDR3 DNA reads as TGTGCCGGCAGTGTTCGGCATTCTAGCACAGATACGCAGTATTTT.